Listed here are 9 T cell receptor beta chains from one sample, sequenced in a study of cytomegalovirus exposure and HLA in healthy donors. A multiplex PCR was run with 60 Vbeta primers and 13 Jbeta primers. The data were produced by immunoSEQ multiplex PCR, yet TCRdb's version contains in-frame clones alone and is incomplete. The sample lists 99,000 or so clones, approximately 70% occurring once. Material: PBMCs. These TCRs come from a man aged 25-40 years in good health and CMV-seronegative.

The V and J genes are TRBV5-1 and TRBJ2-3; weak D call: TRBD2 (6 bases). The V and J ends lost 0 bases and 0 bases respectively, with 11 bases between them. The CDR3 contains 16 residues. Germline lookup yields CDR1 SGHRS and CDR2 YFSETQ. Here the CDR3 reads CASSLEWSGSTDTQYF. The CDR3 coding sequence is TGCGCCAGCAGCTTGGAGTGGAGCGGGAGCACAGATACGCAGTATTTT.

This chain joins TRBV7-9 and TRBJ2-5; D is unclear. CDR1 and CDR2 from the germline V gene are SEHNR and FQNEAQ (reference sequence). This CDR3 is built from 15 residues. V lost 4 bases and J lost 5, with 17 bases in between. The CDR3 sequence is CASSSPFGPKETQYF. The DNA for the CDR3 is TGTGCCAGCAGCTCTCCCTTTGGGCCCAAGGAGACCCAGTACTTC.

V gene TRBV12-5 combines with J gene TRBJ2-2, with TRBD2 as a possible D gene (5 bases). In germline, CDR1 is LGHNT, CDR2 FRNRAP. Deletions cut 0 bases from V and 1 base from J, with 21 bases between. The CDR3 spans 20 residues. Here the CDR3 DNA reads TGTGCTAGTGGTTTGGTACTATCCTCCCTCCGGGGTTTGAACACCGGGGAGCTGTTTTTT. Translation: CASGLVLSSLRGLNTGELFF. The whole variable domain, remainder taken from reference TRBV12-5 and TRBJ2-2, is DARVTQTPRHKVTEMGQEVTMRCQPILGHNTVFWYRQTMMQGLELLAYFRNRAPLDDSGMPKDRFSAEMPDATLATLKIQPSEPRDSAVYFCASGLVLSSLRGLNTGELFFGEGSRLTVL.

The chain has TRBV2 and TRBJ2-1; the D gene is possibly TRBD2 (6 bases). The CDR3 runs 14 residues. Trimming pared 5 bases from V and 4 bases from J, leaving 12 bases between. Germline V CDR1 and CDR2: SNHLY, FYNNEI. CDR3 DNA: TGTGCCAGCAGTAGGGACTTGCAATACAATGAGCAGTTCTTC. Translation: CASSRDLQYNEQFF.

J is TRBJ2-3 and V is TRBV14, with TRBD2 identical over 8 bases. This CDR3 region has 16 residues. Trimming removed 0 bases from V and 0 bases from J; junction bases left unmatched: 2. Germline V lookup: CDR1 SGHDN, CDR2 FVKESK. The CDR3 nucleotides are TGTGCCAGCAGCCAAGATAGCGGGGTTAGCACAGATACGCAGTATTTT. It translates to CASSQDSGVSTDTQYF.

The chain combines TRBV7-9 with TRBJ2-2; possibly TRBD1 for D (6 bases). This CDR3 contains 15 residues. Trimming took 8 bases from V and 1 from J, leaving 14 bases between them. Per germline, CDR1 SEHNR and CDR2 FQNEAQ (reference sequence). CDR3: CASGTSQGNTGELFF. CDR3 bases: TGTGCCAGCGGGACCTCACAGGGGAACACCGGGGAGCTGTTTTTT.

The genes are TRBV28 and TRBJ2-6; 7 bases map to TRBD2. The V and J ends lost 8 bases and 1 base, in that order; junction bases with no gene match: 5. CDR1 is MDHEN and CDR2 is SYDVKM in the germline V gene. The CDR3 has 15 residues. The CDR3 DNA reads as TGTGCCAGCCTTGGGGGGGGGTCTGGGGCCAACGTCCTGACTTTC. This encodes CASLGGGSGANVLTF.

The rearrangement joins TRBV5-6 to TRBJ2-7, with D possibly TRBD2 on 5 matching bases. Trimming stripped 6 bases from V and 4 bases from J, with 14 bases between. Per germline, CDR1 SGHDT and CDR2 YYEEEE. CDR3 length: 13 amino acids. CDR3 DNA: TGTGCCAGCACCTCCCGGGGATTTTACGAGCAGTACTTC. This codes for CASTSRGFYEQYF.

This clone was counted between two and nine times. This chain connects TRBV25-1 to TRBJ1-2; 10 positions agree with TRBD1. J was trimmed by 6 bases and V by 7 bases; bases with no gene match: 8. CDR1 MGHDK and CDR2 SYGVNS come from the germline V gene. This CDR3 spans 14 amino acids. CDR3 loop: CASTRGQGFDGYTF. The DNA of the CDR3 is TGTGCCAGCACAAGGGGACAGGGGTTCGATGGCTACACCTTC.